This entry lists 26 T cell receptor beta chains sequenced from one sample in a study of blood T cell repertoires in COVID-19. Repertoires were generated with immunoSEQ multiplex PCR, while TCRdb's copy carries only in-frame clones and drops some. Found here are fewer than 350,000 clones, about 85% of them singletons; the top ten hold 2% to 3%. Sequencing was performed on PBMCs or T cells enriched from blood (not recorded which). The receptors were gathered from a woman between 45 and 60 years old who had recovered from COVID-19.

The chain carries TRBV18 and TRBJ1-1; a weak D match, TRBD1 (6 bases). Germline V gene lookup returns CDR1 KGHSH and CDR2 LQKENI. Trimming removed 2 bases from V and 2 bases from J, with 12 bases in between. This CDR3 is built from 15 residues. CDR3 region: CASSPVQGFNTEAFF. CDR3 sequence (DNA): TGTGCCAGCTCACCAGTACAGGGTTTCAACACTGAAGCTTTCTTT.

This clone has only one observation. The chain is built from TRBV4-3 and TRBJ2-1; 8 nucleotides match TRBD2. Per the germline V gene, CDR1 is LGHNA and CDR2 is YSLEER. The V and J ends lost 9 bases and 5 bases, in that order; junction bases with no gene match: 12. The CDR3 is made up of 15 amino acids. The DNA for the CDR3 is TGCGCCAGTTCCTCGGGCGGGAGGTCCCACAATGAGCAGTTCTTC. Protein sequence: CASSSGGRSHNEQFF.

The rearrangement joins TRBV7-2 to TRBJ1-5; unclear D gene. Deletions cut 5 bases from V and 0 bases from J, with 11 bases between. The germline V gene has CDR1 SGHTA and CDR2 FQGNSA. CDR3 length: 15 residues. CDR3 sequence (DNA): TGTGCCAGCAGCATCCGGGTCAATAGCAATCAGCCCCAGCATTTT. As protein: CASSIRVNSNQPQHF.

CDR3 amino acids: CASSFIAGVDTQYF. The CDR3 DNA is TGTGCCAGCAGCTTCATAGCGGGAGTAGATACGCAGTATTTT. The genes are TRBV7-2 and TRBJ2-3; 9 positions agree with TRBD2. J gave up 5 bases and V 3 bases, and 3 bases lay outside the gene matches. Germline lookup yields CDR1 SGHTA and CDR2 FQGNSA. This CDR3 is 14 amino acids long.

The V call is TRBV7-2, the J call TRBJ1-6; D is perhaps TRBD1 (5 bases). Per germline, CDR1 SGHTA and CDR2 FQGNSA. The CDR3 spans 16 residues. V gave up 8 bases and J gave up 1 base, with 15 bases separating them. The CDR3 sequence is CASLERGKSYNSPLHF. For the CDR3, the DNA is TGTGCCAGCCTAGAGCGGGGGAAGTCCTATAATTCACCCCTCCACTTT.

This clone was observed once. The rearrangement uses TRBV14 and TRBJ2-7; D might be TRBD2 (6 bases). Trimming cost V 4 bases and J 11 bases, with 18 bases left between them. Germline V gene data show CDR1 as SGHDN and CDR2 as FVKESK. CDR3 length: 13 amino acids. DNA for the CDR3: TGTGCCAGCAGCCCCCGCAGGAGGGCGCAGAAGTACTTC. Translated, it gives CASSPRRRAQKYF.

The V and J genes are TRBV12-2 and TRBJ2-5; the table's D gene call, TRBD1, was not cross checked with the DNA. TRBV12-2 is noted as a pseudogene. CDR3 length: 17 residues. The DNA for the CDR3 is TGTGCAAGTCGCTTAAGTGGGACAGGACAACCCCAAGAGACCCAGTACTTC. Protein: CASRLSGTGQPQETQYF.

V is TRBV30 and J is TRBJ1-2; D possibly corresponds to TRBD1 (5 bases). This CDR3 comprises 13 residues. Germline CDR1 is GTSNPN and CDR2 is SVGIG (reference sequence). With 4 bases removed from V and 3 bases from J, the gap between germline ends came to 12 bases. In DNA, the CDR3 is TGTGCCTGGACAGTCGGCAGGGACTATGGCTACACCTTC. Translation gives CAWTVGRDYGYTF.

The rearrangement uses TRBV28 and TRBJ1-5; D uncertain. V lost 3 bases and J lost 0, with 9 bases in between. Per the germline V gene, CDR1 is MDHEN and CDR2 is SYDVKM. The CDR3 is made up of 15 amino acids. CDR3: CASSFPGISNQPQHF. The DNA for the CDR3 is TGTGCCAGCAGTTTTCCGGGGATTAGCAATCAGCCCCAGCATTTT.

The rearrangement joins TRBV18 to TRBJ2-2; 7 bases are a match to TRBD1. The CDR3 runs 16 residues. The germline V gene has CDR1 KGHSH and CDR2 LQKENI. The ends lost 3 bases at V and 5 bases at J; junction bases unmatched: 9. The CDR3 DNA reads as TGTGCCAGCTCACCGTTCTTGACAGGGTCTACCGGGGAGCTGTTTTTT. It codes for CASSPFLTGSTGELFF.

This chain links TRBV19 with TRBJ1-3; tentatively, D is TRBD1 (6 bases). The germline V and J ends were trimmed by 5 bases and 4 bases, with 27 bases remaining between them. This CDR3 has 19 amino acids. CDR1 and CDR2 from the germline V gene are LNHDA and SQIVND (reference sequence). The DNA of the CDR3 is TGTGCCAGTAGTGCGCGAGGGGGGGCTAACCCAAGGAAGGGAAACACCATATATTTT. It yields the protein CASSARGGANPRKGNTIYF.

V gene TRBV2 combines with J gene TRBJ2-5; D perhaps matches TRBD1 (5 bases). CDR1 and CDR2 (germline): SNHLY, FYNNEI. Trimming shortened V by 5 bases and J by 5 bases, and 15 bases separated the two germline ends. This CDR3 has 14 residues. DNA for the CDR3: TGTGCCAGCAGTCCCGGACACCCCAGGGAGACCCAGTACTTC. Translated: CASSPGHPRETQYF.

V gene TRBV6-5 combines with J gene TRBJ1-5; 10 bases line up with TRBD1. J gave up 5 bases and V 5 bases, and 6 bases lay outside the gene matches. CDR3 size: 15 residues. In germline, CDR1 is MNHEY, CDR2 SVGAGI. This CDR3 reads CASSRTGTGDQPQHF. The CDR3 DNA follows: TGTGCCAGCAGTCGTACCGGGACAGGGGATCAGCCCCAGCATTTT.

The rearrangement joins TRBV14 to TRBJ2-7, with TRBD1 identical over 10 bases. From germline, CDR1 is SGHDN and CDR2 FVKESK. With 3 bases clipped from V and 5 bases from J, the junction kept 13 bases outside the gene matches. The CDR3 contains 17 residues. The chain's CDR3 is CASSHWGTGAYSNEQYF. The CDR3 DNA reads as TGTGCCAGCAGCCATTGGGGGACAGGGGCATATTCCAACGAGCAGTACTTC.

The V gene is TRBV7-8, the J gene TRBJ1-6; maybe TRBD1 (5 bases). Per germline, CDR1 SGHVS and CDR2 FQNEAQ. This CDR3 has 15 residues. The germline V and J ends were trimmed by 5 bases and 8 bases, with 16 bases remaining between them. CDR3 loop: CASSLVGGYDSPLHF. Here the CDR3 DNA reads TGTGCCAGCAGCCTGGTGGGGGGTTATGATTCACCCCTCCACTTT.

The chain has TRBV13 and TRBJ2-1, with TRBD1 as a possible D gene (5 bases). The CDR3 covers 12 residues. With 6 bases removed from V and 7 bases from J, the gap between germline ends came to 10 bases. CDR1 PRHDT and CDR2 FYEKMQ come from the germline V gene (reference sequence). The CDR3 DNA sequence: TGTGCCAGCAGGCAGGGATTTAATGAGCAGTTCTTC. It encodes CASRQGFNEQFF.

The chain couples TRBV25-1 to TRBJ1-1; 9 nucleotides line up with TRBD1. The CDR3 loop spans 13 amino acids. Germline-derived CDR1 and CDR2 are MGHDK and SYGVNS. CDR3 protein: CVSWGQGNTEAFF. CDR3 sequence (DNA): TGTGTCTCCTGGGGACAGGGGAACACTGAAGCTTTCTTT.

This sequence joins TRBV12-2 and TRBJ2-7; TRBD2, the table's D call, was not compared with the DNA. TRBV12-2 is a recognized pseudogene. The CDR3 extends over 17 amino acids. The CDR3 sequence is CASRYNGTSGKSYEQYF. The CDR3 nucleotides are TGTGCAAGTCGCTACAATGGGACTAGCGGGAAGTCCTACGAGCAGTACTTC.

This clone has a single count. The CDR3 sequence: CASSLGQRYEQYF. The CDR3 DNA is TGTGCCAGCAGCTTGGGACAGAGATACGAGCAGTACTTC. The rearrangement links TRBV5-6 to TRBJ2-7; D possibly corresponds to TRBD1 (5 bases). Trimming took off 0 bases at V and 4 bases at J, with 8 bases between the two ends. CDR3 size: 13 residues. Germline V gives CDR1 SGHDT, CDR2 YYEEEE.

J is TRBJ1-3 and V is TRBV5-1; 12 bases match TRBD1. This CDR3 has 16 amino acids. Germline V lookup: CDR1 SGHRS, CDR2 YFSETQ. Trimming removed 2 bases from V and 3 bases from J; junction bases left unmatched: 3. CDR3 protein: CASSFRDRGHGNTIYF. The CDR3 DNA follows: TGCGCCAGCAGCTTCCGGGACAGGGGGCATGGAAACACCATATATTTT.

The rearrangement links TRBV6-6 to TRBJ2-2; TRBD1 aligns across 7 bases. V dropped 4 bases and J dropped 4; count of bases not matched to a gene: 9. The CDR3 covers 16 residues. CDR1 is MNHNY, CDR2 SVGAGI, per germline (reference sequence). CDR3 sequence (DNA): TGTGCCAGCAGTTCTAACGACAGGGCGGGCACCGGGGAGCTGTTTTTT. This gives the protein CASSSNDRAGTGELFF.

The chain combines TRBV7-2 with TRBJ1-4, with 11 bases identical to TRBD1. Germline V gene sequence: CDR1 SGHTA, CDR2 FQGNSA. The CDR3 has 15 residues. V gave up 3 bases and J gave up 6 bases; unmatched junction bases: 3. The CDR3 DNA is TGTGCCAGCAGCTTGGGGACAGGGGGTTATGAAAAACTGTTTTTT. Translating gives CASSLGTGGYEKLFF.

This chain connects TRBV5-1 to TRBJ1-1; the D gene is possibly TRBD1 (5 bases). V was clipped by 0 bases and J by 8 bases, with 14 bases between them. CDR1 and CDR2 from the germline V gene are SGHRS and YFSETQ. The CDR3 contains 14 residues. CDR3 DNA sequence: TGCGCCAGCAGCTTGGGGACATACGGACAAGAAGCTTTCTTT. Translating it yields CASSLGTYGQEAFF.

The chain recombines TRBV2 with TRBJ2-7, with TRBD1 matching 7 bases. Germline V CDR1 and CDR2: SNHLY, FYNNEI. Unmatched junction bases numbered 11, after V lost 7 bases and J lost 2 bases. The length of the CDR3 is 15 residues. The CDR3 DNA reads TGTGCCAGCATCGACGACAGGGAATCAACCTACGAGCAGTACTTC. Amino acid sequence: CASIDDRESTYEQYF.

This clone was counted a single time. The rearrangement links TRBV7-9 to TRBJ2-1, with a weak D call TRBD1 (6 bases). The CDR3 has 14 amino acids. Germline loops: CDR1 SEHNR, CDR2 FQNEAQ (reference sequence). V shed 4 bases and J shed 3 bases, with 10 bases lying between them. The DNA for the CDR3 is TGTGCCAGCAGCTCGAGGGACAACTACAATGAGCAGTTCTTC. It yields the protein CASSSRDNYNEQFF.

V and J are TRBV15 and TRBJ1-1, with 9 bases that match TRBD1. CDR1 is LNHNV and CDR2 is YYDKDF in the germline V gene (reference sequence). The CDR3 extends over 16 amino acids. Trimming cost V 3 bases and J 11 bases; bases outside gene matches: 16. CDR3 coding DNA: TGTGCCACCAGCAGGGACAGGGGATTGAGTAGGACGGGGGCTTTCTTT. The encoded protein is CATSRDRGLSRTGAFF. The variable domain in full, completed from reference TRBV15 and TRBJ1-1, reads DAMVIQNPRYQVTQFGKPVTLSCSQTLNHNVMYWYQQKSSQAPKLLFHYYDKDFNNEADTPDNFQSRRPNTSFCFLDIRSPGLGDTAMYLCATSRDRGLSRTGAFFGQGTRLTVV.